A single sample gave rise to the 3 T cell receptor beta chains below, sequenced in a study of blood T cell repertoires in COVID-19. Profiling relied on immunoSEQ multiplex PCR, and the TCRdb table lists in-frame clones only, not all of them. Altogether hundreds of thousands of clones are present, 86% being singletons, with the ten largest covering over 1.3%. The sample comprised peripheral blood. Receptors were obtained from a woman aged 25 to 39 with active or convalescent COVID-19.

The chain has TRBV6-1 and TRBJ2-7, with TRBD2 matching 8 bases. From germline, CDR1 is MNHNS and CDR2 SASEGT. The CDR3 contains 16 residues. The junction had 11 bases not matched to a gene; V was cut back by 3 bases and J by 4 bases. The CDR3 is CASSEGTRDEVYEQYF. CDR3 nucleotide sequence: TGTGCCAGCAGTGAGGGGACTAGAGATGAGGTTTACGAGCAGTACTTC.

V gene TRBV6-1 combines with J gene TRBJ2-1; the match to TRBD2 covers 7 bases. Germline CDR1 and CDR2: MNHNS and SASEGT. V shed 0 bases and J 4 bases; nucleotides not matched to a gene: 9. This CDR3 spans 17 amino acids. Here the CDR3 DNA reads TGTGCCAGCAGTGAAGCCGCGACCGCTAGCGGTTACAATGAGCAGTTCTTC. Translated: CASSEAATASGYNEQFF.

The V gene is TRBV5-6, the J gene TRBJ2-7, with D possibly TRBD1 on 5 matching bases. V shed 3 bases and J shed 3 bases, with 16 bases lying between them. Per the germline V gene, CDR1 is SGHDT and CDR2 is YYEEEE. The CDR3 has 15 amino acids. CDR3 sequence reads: CASSCPVRGDYEQYF. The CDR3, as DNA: TGTGCCAGCAGCTGCCCAGTAAGGGGTGACTACGAGCAGTACTTC.